This T cell receptor (beta chain) was captured by sequencing in a study of OX40 agonist ivuxolimab in advanced cancers. In the study overall: A mean age of around 60 years, range about 20 to 79, was recorded, and roughly 80% were male. Notes on the study in general: CD4+ and CD8+ blood T cells expanded clonally by week 6 at 0.1 to 3.0 mg/kg.

TCRdb keeps only in-frame clones here, not all; method: immunoSEQ multiplex PCR. This repertoire shows about 99,000 clones, 95% to 97% found once; its top ten account for around 2%. A remark on this clone: Its cognate antigen is unknown.

Systemic immunosuppression or a history of autoimmune disease excluded patients. This CDR3 comprises 16 residues. Germline lookup yields CDR1 SGHRS and CDR2 YFSETQ. J lost 5 bases, V lost 0 bases, and 7 bases had no gene match. The TCR was taken from an adult with an advanced solid tumor such as melanoma, head and neck, liver or kidney cancer. The V gene is TRBV5-1, the J gene TRBJ2-1, with 8 positions matching TRBD2. The input for sequencing was CD4+ or CD8+ T cells sorted from blood, taken in a trial of the OX40 agonist ivuxolimab. In DNA, the CDR3 is TGCGCCAGCAGCTTGGCAGGTAGCGGGATCGACAATGAGCAGTTCTTC. Translated, it gives CASSLAGSGIDNEQFF.